This T cell receptor beta chain was profiled in a study of T cells in localized non-small cell lung cancer. General study results and limits: A median of roughly 55 of the top 100 tumor clones appeared in adjacent lung, which was paired and uninvolved. Analysis by sequencing included only one tumor region, so heterogeneity remains possible. The study linked higher blood T cell density to longer overall survival.

The repertoire was sequenced with immunoSEQ multiplex PCR; TCRdb's copy has only in-frame clones and lacks some. This table has about 1,500 clones, 22% appearing once. This clone occurred a few times. The target antigen is unknown. Neighboring lung without atypia was obtained no less than 2 cm from the tumor margin. Trimming pared 3 bases from V and 0 bases from J, leaving 9 bases between. The CDR3 is 14 amino acids. CDR1 and CDR2 (germline): SGHNT, YENEEA. This specimen was normal lung tissue next to the tumor, taken before any cancer treatment. The sequence came from a man aged 35 to 70 with stage II lung adenocarcinoma. The genes are TRBV11-3 and TRBJ2-7, with no clear D. The CDR3 here is CASSLGLASYEQYF. For the CDR3, the DNA is TGTGCCAGCAGCTTGGGGTTAGCCTCCTACGAGCAGTACTTC.